This TCR beta chain was recovered during a study of blood T cell repertoires in COVID-19. Study overall: There were acute and convalescent COVID-19 samples, and they came from the United States, Italy and Spain. Sources were T cells, B-cell-depleted T cells, or PBMCs; the material itself was cDNA or gDNA.

Original handling: Amplification with reference gene primers provided the estimates of nucleated cell counts. The assay was immunoSEQ multiplex PCR, and TCRdb's table has in-frame clones only and misses some. The V and J calls and clone size were taken over from that table, and D and trimming were inferred from the DNA. Among about 130,000 clones listed, around 81% were seen once. The germline V gene has CDR1 SGHNT and CDR2 YYREEE (reference sequence). The V gene lost 0 bases and the J gene lost 5 bases, with 11 bases spanning the gap. The CDR3 runs to 14 residues. The receptor was derived from a man between 60 and 75 years old with acute or convalescent COVID-19. Material: peripheral blood. V usage is TRBV5-4 and J usage is TRBJ2-5; D possibly corresponds to TRBD1 (5 bases). CDR3 in amino acids: CASSLAPQGETQYF. CDR3 in DNA: TGTGCCAGCAGCTTGGCCCCCCAGGGTGAGACCCAGTACTTC.